Below are 22 T cell receptor beta chains sequenced from a single sample in a study of CD8 T cells in ankylosing spondylitis. TCRdb reprocessed the 5' RACE reads with MiXCR, giving one entry per CDR3 protein. The sample has about 190,000 distinct CDR3 sequences, 10% to 15% seen once. Sequenced input: blood, either unsorted or a sorted T cell fraction (not recorded which). The receptors come from a female donor with ankylosing spondylitis or in good health (not recorded which).

There are a few counts of this clonotype. This chain joins TRBV7-2 and TRBJ2-4; no clear D. Trimming removed 1 base from V and 8 bases from J, with 3 bases in between. The CDR3 is 11 amino acids. CDR1 is SGHTA, CDR2 FQGNSA, per germline. CDR3 in DNA: TGTGCCAGCAGCTTAGAGGACATTCAGTACTTC. Its protein is CASSLEDIQYF. Based on the CDR3 plus reference TRBV7-2 and TRBJ2-4, the full variable domain is GAGVSQSPSNKVTEKGKDVELRCDPISGHTALYWYRQSLGQGLEFLIYFQGNSAPDKSGLPSDRFSAERTGGSVSTLTIQRTQQEDSAVYLCASSLEDIQYFGAGTRLSVL.

Ten or more counts support this clonotype. The rearrangement joins TRBV28 to TRBJ2-2, with 11 bases that match TRBD2. The CDR3 is made up of 14 amino acids. Germline values: CDR1 MDHEN, CDR2 SYDVKM. Germline trimming cut 5 bases from V and 8 bases from J; bases unmatched to any gene: 4. The chain's CDR3 is CASSRLAGRGELFF. The CDR3, as DNA: TGTGCCAGCAGTCGACTAGCGGGACGGGGGGAGCTGTTTTTT.

J is TRBJ1-1 and V is TRBV10-3, with a tentative D call TRBD1 (5 bases). V was pared by 6 bases and J by 4 bases, with 6 bases between. The CDR3 has 11 amino acids. CDR1 ENHRY and CDR2 SYGVKD come from the germline V gene. This chain's CDR3 is CAIRGGTEAFF. CDR3 DNA sequence: TGTGCCATCAGGGGGGGCACTGAAGCTTTCTTT.

The rearrangement joins TRBV20-1 to TRBJ2-1; D is possibly TRBD1 (6 bases). Germline CDR1 DFQATT, CDR2 SNEGSKA (reference sequence). This CDR3 region has 13 residues. The CDR3 DNA sequence: TGCAGCCTAGTCAGGGGAGACCACAATGAGCAGTTCTTC. Protein: CSLVRGDHNEQFF.

This clonotype was detected a few times. The V call is TRBV14, the J call TRBJ2-1, with a weak D call TRBD1 (6 bases). The germline CDR1 and CDR2 sequences are SGHDN and FVKESK. The length of the CDR3 is 16 residues. Trimming stripped 4 bases from V and 2 bases from J, with 15 bases between. CDR3 loop: CASSRRDKPTYNEQFF. In DNA, the CDR3 is TGTGCCAGCAGCCGACGGGACAAACCAACCTACAATGAGCAGTTCTTC.

This sequence joins TRBV5-5 and TRBJ2-5; unclear D gene. Deletions cut 3 bases from V and 5 bases from J, with 14 bases between. CDR3 length: 14 residues. Germline V gene sequence: CDR1 SGHKS, CDR2 YYEKEE (reference sequence). This chain's CDR3 is CASSSSMFGETQYF. CDR3 nucleotides: TGTGCCAGCAGCTCCTCTATGTTCGGGGAGACCCAGTACTTC.

This clonotype was observed at least ten times. The V call is TRBV9, the J call TRBJ1-4; D is unresolved. The CDR3 totals 16 residues. The V and J ends lost 0 bases and 2 bases respectively, with 11 bases between them. The germline CDR1 and CDR2 sequences are SGDLS and YYNGEE. The DNA for the CDR3 is TGTGCCAGCAGCGTAGAACCCCATCGGACTAATGAAAAACTGTTTTTT. This translates into CASSVEPHRTNEKLFF.

This clonotype was seen at least ten times. The chain couples TRBV7-9 to TRBJ2-7; the D is unclear. The CDR3 totals 13 residues. CDR1 is SEHNR and CDR2 is FQNEAQ in the germline V gene (reference sequence). V dropped 3 bases and J dropped 1 base, with 7 bases sitting between them. This CDR3 is CASSFASSYEQYF. The CDR3 DNA is TGTGCCAGCAGCTTTGCAAGTTCCTACGAGCAGTACTTC.

V and J are TRBV5-5 and TRBJ2-1; 7 bases match TRBD2. Unmatched junction bases numbered 5, after V lost 1 base and J lost 4 bases. Per germline, CDR1 SGHKS and CDR2 YYEKEE (reference sequence). The CDR3 length is 15 residues. The CDR3: CASSLKTSEYNEQFF. The DNA of the CDR3 is TGTGCCAGCAGCTTGAAAACTAGCGAGTACAATGAGCAGTTCTTC.

With regard to this clonotype: A read error is possible here, since a much larger clone lies one base away. CDR3 nucleotide sequence: TGTGCCAGCAGTTTGCCAGGGGGCGCCTACAATGAGCAGTTCTTC. It codes for CASSLPGGAYNEQFF. V usage is TRBV28 and J usage is TRBJ2-1; 8 bases agree with TRBD1. The CDR3 length is 15 residues. The V segment lost 3 bases and the J segment 2 bases; nucleotides outside the gene matches: 3. The germline gives CDR1 MDHEN, CDR2 SYDVKM. Full variable domain (outside the CDR3, taken from reference TRBV28 and TRBJ2-1): DVKVTQSSRYLVKRTGEKVFLECVQDMDHENMFWYRQDPGLGLRLIYFSYDVKMKEKGDIPEGYSVSREKKERFSLILESASTNQTSMYLCASSLPGGAYNEQFFGPGTRLTVL.

This sequence joins TRBV19 and TRBJ2-1, with a weak D call TRBD1 (6 bases). With 1 base removed from V and 0 bases from J, the gap between germline ends came to 13 bases. The CDR3 is 17 amino acids. The germline gives CDR1 LNHDA, CDR2 SQIVND (reference sequence). DNA for the CDR3: TGTGCCAGTAGTATAGTAGGACAGAGAAACTCCTACAATGAGCAGTTCTTC. This gives the protein CASSIVGQRNSYNEQFF.

The V and J genes are TRBV12-3 or TRBV12-4 and TRBJ1-6; TRBD1 matches at 8 bases. The CDR3 length is 15 residues. V was pared by 5 bases and J by 6 bases, with 6 bases of the junction left unmatched. CDR3 nucleotides: TGTGCCAGCAGTCCGACAGGGGCCGCTAATTCACCCCTCCACTTT. Translating it yields CASSPTGAANSPLHF.

This clonotype was counted ten times or more. The gene calls are TRBV20-1 and TRBJ1-2; 8 bases agree with TRBD1. The ends lost 3 bases at V and 4 bases at J; junction bases unmatched: 7. This CDR3 region has 14 residues. Germline V CDR1 and CDR2: DFQATT, SNEGSKA (reference sequence). The DNA for the CDR3 is TGCAGTGCTAGCACGACAGGGGTCGGCTATGGCTACACCTTC. This codes for CSASTTGVGYGYTF.

This clonotype was found a few times. The CDR3 DNA reads TGTGCCAGCAGTCTGGGCCCCGGTGATACGCAGTATTTT. Its translation: CASSLGPGDTQYF. The V call is TRBV12-3 or TRBV12-4, the J call TRBJ2-3; unclear D gene. V gave up 5 bases and J gave up 6 bases, with 12 bases separating them. There are 13 residues in the CDR3.

The sample holds many counts of this clonotype. This sequence joins TRBV12-3 or TRBV12-4 and TRBJ2-3, with D uncertain. The ends were cut back, 6 bases at V and 5 bases at J, with 12 bases in the middle. CDR3 length equals 13 residues. For the CDR3, the DNA is TGTGCCAGCAGGCCTACGATAGGAGATACGCAGTATTTT. Translating gives CASRPTIGDTQYF.

In its sample, this clonotype was seen a few times. The chain links TRBV20-1 to TRBJ2-7; the match to TRBD1 covers 7 bases. This CDR3 region has 13 residues. Germline V gene sequence: CDR1 DFQATT, CDR2 SNEGSKA (reference sequence). Germline trimming cut 3 bases from V and 2 bases from J; bases unmatched to any gene: 4. CDR3 residues: CSASPGQPYEQYF. CDR3 DNA: TGCAGTGCTAGCCCGGGACAGCCCTACGAGCAGTACTTC.

This chain uses TRBV7-2 with TRBJ2-7, with D unresolved. Deletions cut 1 base from V and 3 bases from J, with 10 bases between. CDR3 length: 14 amino acids. CDR1 SGHTA and CDR2 FQGNSA come from the germline V gene. DNA of the CDR3: TGTGCCAGCAGCTTAGACCGGCACCTCTACGAGCAGTACTTC. Translated: CASSLDRHLYEQYF.

This clonotype was seen at least ten times. The CDR3 region is CSARRGFAGTTDTQYF. The DNA for the CDR3 is TGCAGTGCTAGACGGGGTTTCGCGGGGACCACAGATACGCAGTATTTT. J is TRBJ2-3 and V is TRBV20-1, with D maybe TRBD2 (6 bases). This CDR3 is 16 amino acids long. Germline V gene data show CDR1 as DFQATT and CDR2 as SNEGSKA (reference sequence). V lost 2 bases to trimming and J lost 2 bases, with 17 bases between them.

This clonotype was recorded at least ten times. The chain employs TRBV9 and TRBJ1-4; D gene unclear. The V end lost 0 bases, the J end lost 8 bases, and 14 bases lay between the germline ends. The CDR3 totals 15 residues. Germline CDR1 reads SGDLS; CDR2 reads YYNGEE. The DNA for the CDR3 is TGTGCCAGCAGCGTAGGAGGAGGCTTGTCGGAAAAACTGTTTTTT. Its translation is CASSVGGGLSEKLFF.

This clonotype was found a few times. A much larger clone lies one base from this, so it may be a read error. This rearrangement joins TRBV6-1 to TRBJ1-1; D is perhaps TRBD1 (6 bases). Trimming took off 7 bases at V and 1 base at J, with 10 bases between the two ends. Germline values: CDR1 MNHNS, CDR2 SASEGT. The CDR3 sequence is 13 residues long. CDR3 sequence (DNA): TGTGCCAGCAACCTACAGGGGAACACTGAAGCTTTCTTT. Translated, it gives CASNLQGNTEAFF.

This clonotype was observed many times. The chain joins TRBV9 to TRBJ2-3; the match to TRBD2 covers 8 bases. V lost 0 bases and J lost 11; bases outside the gene matches: 5. Germline CDR1 SGDLS, CDR2 YYNGEE. This CDR3 spans 13 amino acids. CDR3 nucleotides: TGTGCCAGCAGCGTAGTCTCAGCGGGGGAGCAGTATTTT. Translating it yields CASSVVSAGEQYF. Complete variable domain (other parts from reference TRBV9 and TRBJ2-3): DSGVTQTPKHLITATGQRVTLRCSPRSGDLSVYWYQQSLDQGLQFLIQYYNGEERAKGNILERFSAQQFPDLHSELNLSSLELGDSALYFCASSVVSAGEQYFGPGTRLTVL.

This clonotype came up a few times. The genes are TRBV4-1 and TRBJ2-7, with D unresolved. Germline V gene data show CDR1 as MGHRA and CDR2 as YSYEKL. The ends were cut back, 1 base at V and 6 bases at J, with 10 bases in the middle. CDR3 size: 13 residues. CDR3 bases: TGCGCCAGCAGCCAAGCCCCAACCTCCGAGCAGTACTTC. Amino acids: CASSQAPTSEQYF.